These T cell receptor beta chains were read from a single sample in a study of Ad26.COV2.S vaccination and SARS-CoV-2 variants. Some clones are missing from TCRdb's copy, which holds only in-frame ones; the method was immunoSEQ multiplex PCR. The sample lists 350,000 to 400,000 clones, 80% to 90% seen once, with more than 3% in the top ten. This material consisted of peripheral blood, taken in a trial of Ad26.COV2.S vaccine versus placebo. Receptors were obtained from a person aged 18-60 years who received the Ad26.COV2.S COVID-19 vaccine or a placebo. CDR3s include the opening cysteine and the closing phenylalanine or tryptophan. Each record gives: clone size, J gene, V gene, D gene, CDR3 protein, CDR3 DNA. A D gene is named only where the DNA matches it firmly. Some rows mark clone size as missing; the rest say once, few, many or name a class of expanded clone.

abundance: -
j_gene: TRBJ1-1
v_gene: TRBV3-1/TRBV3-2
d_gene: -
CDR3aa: CASSQWAGPRVTEAFF
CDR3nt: TGTGCCAGCAGCCAATGGGCAGGCCCCCGGGTCACTGAAGCTTTCTTT

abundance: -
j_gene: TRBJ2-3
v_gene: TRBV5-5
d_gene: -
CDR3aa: CASSWMGVRDTQYF
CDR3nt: TGTGCCAGCAGCTGGATGGGGGTGCGGGATACGCAGTATTTT

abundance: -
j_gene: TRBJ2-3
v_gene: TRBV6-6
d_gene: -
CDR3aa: CASSHGEGTDTQYF
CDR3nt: TGTGCCAGCAGCCACGGGGAGGGCACAGATACGCAGTATTTT

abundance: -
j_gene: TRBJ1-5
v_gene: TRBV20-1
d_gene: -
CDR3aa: CSASRRVSISNQPQHF
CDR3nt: TGCAGTGCTAGTCGAAGGGTATCTATAAGCAATCAGCCCCAGCATTTT

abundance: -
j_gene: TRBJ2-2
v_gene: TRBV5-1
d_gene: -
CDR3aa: CASSYGGPQELFF
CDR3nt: TGCGCCAGCAGCTACGGGGGACCCCAGGAGCTGTTTTTT

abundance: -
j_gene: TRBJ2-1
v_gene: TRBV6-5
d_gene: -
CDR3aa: CASSYSTSGSYNEQFF
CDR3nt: TGTGCCAGCAGTTACTCGACAAGCGGGTCCTACAATGAGCAGTTCTTC

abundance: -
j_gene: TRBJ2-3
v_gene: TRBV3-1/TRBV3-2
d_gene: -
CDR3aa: CASSSRPDTQYF
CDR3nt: TGTGCCAGCAGCTCTCGGCCAGATACGCAGTATTTT

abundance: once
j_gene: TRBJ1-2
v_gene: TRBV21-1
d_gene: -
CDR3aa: CASSKVGAGYTF
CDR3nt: TGTGCCAGCAGCAAGGTAGGGGCGGGATACACCTTC

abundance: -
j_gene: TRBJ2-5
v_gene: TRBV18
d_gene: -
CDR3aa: CASSRQGNQETQYF
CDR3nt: TGTGCCAGCTCACGGCAAGGAAACCAAGAGACCCAGTACTTC

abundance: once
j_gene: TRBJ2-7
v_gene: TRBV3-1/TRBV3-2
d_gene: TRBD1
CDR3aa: CASSRYLPGQGTHEQYF
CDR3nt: TGTGCCAGCAGCCGTTACTTACCGGGACAGGGGACGCACGAGCAGTACTTC